A single sample gave rise to the 29 T cell receptor beta chains below, sequenced in a study of T cell responses to AZD1222 COVID-19 vaccine. Only in-frame clones appear in the TCRdb table, and some are missing; sequencing was by immunoSEQ multiplex PCR. This sample yields some 100,000 clones, of which around 90% are seen a single time; 3.5% belongs to the top ten. Source: peripheral blood, taken 28 days after the second AZD1222 dose. These receptors all come from an adult who received the AZD1222 COVID-19 vaccine.

The V call is TRBV6-4, the J call TRBJ2-2, with 10 bases identical to TRBD2. Losses at the gene ends were 5 bases for V and 3 bases for J; bases not matched to a gene: 0. This CDR3 contains 14 residues. Looked up from germline, CDR1 is MRHNA and CDR2 is SNTAGT. The CDR3 DNA reads TGTGCCAGCAGTAGCGGGGGGGACACCGGGGAGCTGTTTTTT. This translates into CASSSGGDTGELFF.

The V and J genes are TRBV5-4 and TRBJ1-6, with unresolved D. CDR3 length equals 16 residues. V shed 5 bases and J shed 5 bases, with 17 bases lying between them. Per the germline V gene, CDR1 is SGHNT and CDR2 is YYREEE (reference sequence). Here the CDR3 reads CASSRPDPLNNSPLHF. For the CDR3, the DNA is TGTGCCAGCAGTCGACCAGATCCCTTGAATAATTCACCCCTCCACTTT.

The rearrangement uses TRBV18 and TRBJ2-7; no reliable D call. V lost 0 bases and J 5 bases, leaving 11 bases between the germline ends. This CDR3 is 14 amino acids long. Germline CDR1 reads KGHSH; CDR2 reads LQKENI. CDR3 amino acids: CASSPPSSSHEQYF. CDR3 DNA sequence: TGTGCCAGCTCACCACCGAGTAGCAGCCACGAGCAGTACTTC.

The V gene is TRBV7-9, the J gene TRBJ1-2; 7 nucleotides align to TRBD1. Germline CDR1 and CDR2: SEHNR and FQNEAQ (reference sequence). The CDR3 loop spans 14 amino acids. V was clipped by 4 bases and J by 5 bases; unmatched bases: 7. CDR3 sequence: CASSSRGTDYGYTF. The CDR3 bases are TGTGCCAGCAGCTCTAGGGGGACAGATTATGGCTACACCTTC.

V gene TRBV10-3 combines with J gene TRBJ1-1; D not certain. CDR3 length equals 13 residues. The V end was cut by 7 bases, the J end by 2 bases, with 11 bases between. CDR1 and CDR2 (germline): ENHRY, SYGVKD. The CDR3 coding sequence is TGTGCCATCATAGGCTCTACCAACACTGAAGCTTTCTTT. Translating it yields CAIIGSTNTEAFF.

This CDR3 reads CASSLGTGGNTEAFF. CDR3 coding DNA: TGTGCCAGCAGCTTGGGTACTGGGGGAAACACTGAAGCTTTCTTT. The chain has TRBV5-4 and TRBJ1-1, with D possibly matching TRBD1 (5 bases). The CDR3 consists of 15 residues. V was shortened by 0 bases and J by 2 bases, with 11 bases between the two germline ends. Per the germline V gene, CDR1 is SGHNT and CDR2 is YYREEE (reference sequence).

The V call is TRBV5-6, the J call TRBJ1-2, with 8 positions matching TRBD1. The CDR3 sequence is 12 residues long. Germline CDR1 is SGHDT and CDR2 is YYEEEE. The V segment lost 7 bases and the J segment 4 bases; nucleotides outside the gene matches: 3. As DNA, the CDR3 is TGTGCCAGCGAAGACAGGGGCTATGGCTACACCTTC. Protein sequence: CASEDRGYGYTF.

The V and J genes are TRBV9 and TRBJ1-2, with unresolved D. CDR1 SGDLS and CDR2 YYNGEE come from the germline V gene. Deletions cut 0 bases from V and 7 bases from J, with 13 bases between. The CDR3 runs 14 residues. The CDR3 reads CASSVGSLFPGYTF. Here the CDR3 DNA reads TGTGCCAGCAGCGTAGGGTCACTGTTTCCTGGCTACACCTTC.

This clone was detected only a few times. The chain's CDR3 is CASSPRQARSNQPQHF. The CDR3 bases are TGCGCCAGCAGCCCCAGACAGGCGCGTAGCAATCAGCCCCAGCATTTT. V and J are TRBV4-1 and TRBJ1-5; D might be TRBD1 (6 bases). This CDR3 region has 16 residues. V was cut by 4 bases and J by 0 bases, with 13 bases left in between. The germline CDR1 and CDR2 sequences are MGHRA and YSYEKL.

The CDR3 spells CASSPRAGETEAFF. CDR3 coding DNA: TGTGCCAGTAGCCCCCGCGCGGGGGAGACTGAAGCTTTCTTT. The chain combines TRBV19 with TRBJ1-1; possible D gene TRBD1, 5 bases. Trimming cost V 6 bases and J 5 bases, with 16 bases left between them. Germline V gives CDR1 LNHDA, CDR2 SQIVND (reference sequence). This CDR3 region has 14 residues.

V usage is TRBV6-5 and J usage is TRBJ2-7; 8 bases agree with TRBD2. The V gene end was trimmed by 6 bases and the J gene end by 2 bases; junction bases not matched to a gene: 6. The germline gives CDR1 MNHEY, CDR2 SVGAGI. The CDR3 spans 14 residues. CDR3 sequence reads: CASRRGGSAYEQYF. The CDR3 DNA reads TGTGCCAGCAGACGGGGGGGAAGTGCCTACGAGCAGTACTTC.

This chain links TRBV19 with TRBJ2-3, with D maybe TRBD2 (5 bases). Per germline, CDR1 LNHDA and CDR2 SQIVND (reference sequence). The CDR3 is made up of 14 amino acids. V was pared by 7 bases and J by 0 bases, with 11 bases between. This CDR3 reads CASKTGGSTDTQYF. The CDR3 DNA follows: TGTGCCAGTAAAACCGGAGGTAGCACAGATACGCAGTATTTT.

This clone was detected only a few times. The rearrangement uses TRBV7-3 and TRBJ1-1; 8 bases are a match to TRBD1. Germline CDR1 SGHTA, CDR2 FQGTGA. The ends lost 2 bases at V and 4 bases at J; junction bases unmatched: 9. The CDR3 is made up of 16 amino acids. CDR3 sequence (DNA): TGTGCCAGCAGCTTATCCCATGGACAGGGCGGCACTGAAGCTTTCTTT. As protein: CASSLSHGQGGTEAFF.

The sample holds one count of this clone. The J gene is TRBJ2-7, the V gene TRBV19; D perhaps matches TRBD2 (6 bases). There are 15 residues in the CDR3. V lost 5 bases to trimming and J lost 2 bases, with 16 bases between them. CDR1 and CDR2 from the germline V gene are LNHDA and SQIVND (reference sequence). The DNA of the CDR3 is TGTGCCAGTAGTCCTTCTAGCGCGATCCCCTACGAGCAGTACTTC. Residues: CASSPSSAIPYEQYF.

The rearrangement links TRBV11-2 to TRBJ2-1, with no clear D. The CDR3 totals 10 residues. Germline CDR1 reads SGHAT; CDR2 reads FQNNGV. The ends were cut back, 3 bases at V and 11 bases at J, with 5 bases in the middle. The CDR3 loop reads CASSFTKQFF. As DNA, the CDR3 is TGTGCCAGCAGCTTTACAAAGCAGTTCTTC.

The chain combines TRBV6-1 with TRBJ2-2, with 8 bases lining up with TRBD1. CDR1 and CDR2 from the germline V gene are MNHNS and SASEGT. The junction had 4 bases not matched to a gene; V was cut back by 3 bases and J by 4 bases. The CDR3 consists of 15 residues. CDR3 region: CASSDQGAGTGELFF. The CDR3 bases are TGTGCCAGCAGTGATCAGGGGGCGGGCACCGGGGAGCTGTTTTTT.

The gene calls are TRBV29-1 and TRBJ1-3; unclear D gene. The CDR3 spans 13 residues. V gave up 7 bases and J gave up 0 bases, with 10 bases separating them. Germline assignment: CDR1 SQVTM and CDR2 ANQGSEA. CDR3 bases: TGCAGCGCCCGAGCGGGCTCTGGAAACACCATATATTTT. This sequence encodes CSARAGSGNTIYF.

This rearrangement joins TRBV5-4 to TRBJ2-2, with a weak D call TRBD2 (5 bases). Germline loops: CDR1 SGHNT, CDR2 YYREEE (reference sequence). The CDR3 covers 15 residues. Trimming shortened V by 1 base and J by 13 bases, and 20 bases separated the two germline ends. CDR3 sequence: CASSLPGGLSGRLFF. DNA for the CDR3: TGTGCCAGCAGCTTGCCCGGAGGACTCTCCGGTCGGCTGTTTTTT.

This clone appeared a single time. This sequence joins TRBV5-1 and TRBJ1-1, with D possibly TRBD1 on 5 matching bases. CDR1 SGHRS and CDR2 YFSETQ come from the germline V gene. Between the trimmed V and J ends, which lost 4 bases and 1 base, there was a span of 11 bases. CDR3 size: 14 residues. CDR3 bases: TGCGCCAGCAGCGGGACTCAGGGGAACACTGAAGCTTTCTTT. Protein sequence: CASSGTQGNTEAFF. The complete variable domain, with remaining parts taken from reference TRBV5-1 and TRBJ1-1, reads KAGVTQTPRYLIKTRGQQVTLSCSPISGHRSVSWYQQTPGQGLQFLFEYFSETQRNKGNFPGRFSGRQFSNSRSEMNVSTLELGDSALYLCASSGTQGNTEAFFGQGTRLTVV.

The chain employs TRBV14 and TRBJ2-1, with D hard to call. Between the trimmed V and J ends, which lost 2 bases and 5 bases, there was a span of 13 bases. Germline CDR1 is SGHDN and CDR2 is FVKESK. The CDR3 runs to 15 residues. CDR3 residues: CASSQMGYPHNEQFF. The DNA of the CDR3 is TGTGCCAGCAGCCAAATGGGCTACCCTCACAATGAGCAGTTCTTC.

The chain employs TRBV6-6 and TRBJ1-1; D ambiguous. This CDR3 has 17 amino acids. V was trimmed by 5 bases and J by 4 bases, leaving 23 bases between them. In germline, CDR1 is MNHNY, CDR2 SVGAGI (reference sequence). CDR3 sequence: CASSLQAAVSTPTEAFF. DNA of the CDR3: TGTGCCAGCAGTCTCCAGGCGGCAGTCTCTACCCCCACTGAAGCTTTCTTT.

This chain uses TRBV5-1 with TRBJ2-2; 10 nucleotides match TRBD2. Looked up from germline, CDR1 is SGHRS and CDR2 is YFSETQ. The V gene end was trimmed by 1 base and the J gene end by 5 bases; junction bases not matched to a gene: 8. The CDR3 contains 17 residues. CDR3: CASSLQAGGPGTGELFF. Here the CDR3 DNA reads TGCGCCAGCAGCTTGCAAGCGGGAGGGCCTGGGACCGGGGAGCTGTTTTTT.

This chain joins TRBV28 and TRBJ2-1; perhaps TRBD2 as D (6 bases). The V gene lost 3 bases and the J gene lost 1 base, with 10 bases spanning the gap. Per germline, CDR1 MDHEN and CDR2 SYDVKM. This CDR3 is 15 amino acids long. CDR3 protein: CASSFHGSSYNEQFF. DNA of the CDR3: TGTGCCAGCAGTTTTCACGGGAGTTCCTACAATGAGCAGTTCTTC.

The J gene is TRBJ1-6, the V gene TRBV7-8; D not certain. The CDR3 is 17 amino acids. Trimming shortened V by 4 bases and J by 6 bases, and 19 bases separated the two germline ends. CDR1 and CDR2 (germline): SGHVS, FQNEAQ. The CDR3, as DNA: TGTGCCAGCAGCTCCCCTATCAATCCTTCGTTTAATTCACCCCTCCACTTT. Translated, it gives CASSSPINPSFNSPLHF.

The CDR3, as DNA: TGCGCCAGTGCCGGGAGCACTAGCACAGATACGCAGTATTTT. This encodes CASAGSTSTDTQYF. The chain uses TRBV5-1 and TRBJ2-3; a weak D match, TRBD2 (6 bases). This CDR3 region has 14 residues. Deletions cut 8 bases from V and 0 bases from J, with 13 bases between. Germline CDR1 and CDR2: SGHRS and YFSETQ.

The chain couples TRBV6-2 or TRBV6-3 to TRBJ2-7, with D perhaps matching TRBD1 (5 bases). The CDR3 spans 13 residues. Germline V gene sequence: CDR1 MNHEY, CDR2 SVGEGT. The ends were cut back, 2 bases at V and 1 base at J, with 6 bases in the middle. CDR3 sequence: CASSYGASYEQYF. Here the CDR3 DNA reads TGTGCCAGCAGTTACGGGGCATCCTACGAGCAGTACTTC.

DNA for the CDR3: TGTGCCATCAGTGCCGTACCCGGGACAGGATCCTACGAGCAGTACTTC. It yields the protein CAISAVPGTGSYEQYF. This chain links TRBV10-3 with TRBJ2-7, with 8 bases fitting TRBD1. With 4 bases clipped from V and 1 base from J, the junction kept 9 bases outside the gene matches. The CDR3 is 16 amino acids. CDR1 ENHRY and CDR2 SYGVKD come from the germline V gene.

This clone has only one observation. The V gene is TRBV28, the J gene TRBJ1-2; D is ambiguous. Trimming stripped 2 bases from V and 4 bases from J, with 8 bases between. The germline V gene encodes CDR1 MDHEN and CDR2 SYDVKM. This CDR3 has 13 amino acids. CDR3 loop: CASSLRQTYGYTF. The CDR3 DNA is TGTGCCAGCAGTTTAAGGCAGACCTATGGCTACACCTTC.

V gene TRBV6-6 combines with J gene TRBJ1-4; unclear D gene. V gave up 5 bases and J gave up 7 bases, with 11 bases separating them. Per the germline V gene, CDR1 is MNHNY and CDR2 is SVGAGI (reference sequence). The length of the CDR3 is 13 residues. CDR3 sequence: CASSSLGPEKLFF. CDR3 nucleotides: TGTGCCAGCAGTAGCCTTGGGCCTGAAAAACTGTTTTTT.